What follows are 24 T cell receptor beta chains derived from one specimen sequenced in a study of STAT3 mutations in large granular lymphocyte leukemia. Study-wide results and caveats: In T-cell large granular lymphocyte leukemia, about half of patients showed multiple immunodominant subclonotypes.

Method: immunoSEQ multiplex PCR; TCRdb's copy keeps in-frame clones and lacks some. The sample yields about 9,300 clones, approximately 87% seen once. These TCRs are of unknown antigen specificity. The sequencing sample was made of peripheral blood mononuclear cells. The receptors derive from a man older than 75 with T-cell large granular lymphocyte leukemia. Some clones in this sample may be carry-over from other donors' samples.

J is TRBJ2-7 and V is TRBV7-2, with D perhaps assigned TRBD1 or TRBD2 (5 bases each). Trimming cost V 3 bases and J 4 bases, with 13 bases left between them. The CDR3 length is 14 residues. CDR1 and CDR2 from the germline V gene are SGHTA and FQGNSA. CDR3 coding DNA: TGTGCCAGCAGCTTTGGGGGAAGGGATTACGAGCAGTACTTC. Translation gives CASSFGGRDYEQYF.

This chain links TRBV5-8 with TRBJ1-1; D unresolved. Trimming removed 0 bases from V and 10 bases from J, with 13 bases in between. In germline, CDR1 is SGHTS, CDR2 YDEGEE. The CDR3 extends over 13 amino acids. Written as DNA, the CDR3 is TGTGCCAGCAGCTTGGCTACAATTGGTGCAGCTTTCTTT. It is translated as CASSLATIGAAFF.

This chain joins TRBV30 and TRBJ1-5, with TRBD1 as a possible D gene (6 bases). The CDR3 extends over 15 amino acids. From germline, CDR1 is GTSNPN and CDR2 SVGIG (reference sequence). The V end was cut by 3 bases, the J end by 2 bases, with 14 bases between. CDR3 bases: TGTGCCTGGAGAAGGGGGGGCGGTGGCAATCAGCCCCAGCATTTT. It codes for CAWRRGGGGNQPQHF.

The chain carries TRBV25-1 and TRBJ1-4, with D tentatively TRBD1 (5 bases). Trimming pared 3 bases from V and 8 bases from J, leaving 10 bases between. Germline-derived CDR1 and CDR2 are MGHDK and SYGVNS. The CDR3 is made up of 13 amino acids. CDR3 in DNA: TGTGCCAGCAGTGACGGGGCGGTGGAAAAACTGTTTTTT. Residues: CASSDGAVEKLFF.

The V and J genes are TRBV4-2 and TRBJ1-4; 11 nucleotides agree with TRBD1. Trimming at V came to 4 bases and at J to 6 bases, leaving 7 bases not matched to a gene. Per the germline V gene, CDR1 is LGHNA and CDR2 is YNFKEQ. The length of the CDR3 is 16 residues. For the CDR3, the DNA is TGTGCCAGCAGCCCCCGACCGGGACAGGGGGATGAAAAACTGTTTTTT. Translated: CASSPRPGQGDEKLFF.

The chain has TRBV5-1 and TRBJ2-7; TRBD1 is a possible D gene (5 bases). The V gene lost 4 bases and the J gene lost 3 bases, with 26 bases spanning the gap. The CDR3 loop spans 18 amino acids. Per germline, CDR1 SGHRS and CDR2 YFSETQ. CDR3 sequence reads: CASSVVGMSGLSNYEQYF. The CDR3 bases are TGCGCCAGCAGCGTGGTGGGGATGTCAGGGTTATCCAACTACGAGCAGTACTTC.

This sequence joins TRBV2 and TRBJ2-7; no definite D call. The ends were cut back, 0 bases at V and 3 bases at J, with 3 bases in the middle. The CDR3 spans 12 residues. In germline, CDR1 is SNHLY, CDR2 FYNNEI. CDR3 sequence (DNA): TGTGCCAGCAGTGAAGCCATCTACGAGCAGTACTTC. The encoded protein is CASSEAIYEQYF.

The genes are TRBV27 and TRBJ1-1, with D maybe TRBD1 (5 bases). Trimming took 4 bases from V and 5 from J, leaving 8 bases between them. The CDR3 loop spans 12 amino acids. The germline V gene has CDR1 MNHEY and CDR2 SMNVEV (reference sequence). The CDR3 DNA reads TGTGCCAGCAGTTCGGGGGGTACTGAAGCTTTCTTT. Its protein is CASSSGGTEAFF.

This clone showed up just once. The chain recombines TRBV5-4 with TRBJ2-5; 11 nucleotides line up with TRBD2. The CDR3 spans 17 residues. CDR1 is SGHNT and CDR2 is YYREEE in the germline V gene (reference sequence). The V gene end was trimmed by 0 bases and the J gene end by 0 bases; junction bases not matched to a gene: 4. Written as DNA, the CDR3 is TGTGCCAGCAGCTTGGATCCTAGCGGGGGGCACCAAGAGACCCAGTACTTC. This translates into CASSLDPSGGHQETQYF.

The rearrangement links TRBV18 to TRBJ1-3, with 7 bases matching TRBD1. Germline CDR1 is KGHSH and CDR2 is LQKENI. This CDR3 region has 14 residues. The V gene end was trimmed by 3 bases and the J gene end by 3 bases; junction bases not matched to a gene: 2. DNA of the CDR3: TGTGCCAGCTCACCGGACAGGAATGGAAACACCATATATTTT. This translates into CASSPDRNGNTIYF.

The sample holds one count of this clone. The J gene is TRBJ2-1, the V gene TRBV9, with a tentative D call TRBD2 (7 bases). Germline V gene data show CDR1 as SGDLS and CDR2 as YYNGEE. The CDR3 sequence is 16 residues long. V was shortened by 4 bases and J by 7 bases, with 21 bases between the two germline ends. For the CDR3, the DNA is TGTGCCAGCAGCCCCGAGATCCGGGGGGCATTTAATGAGCAGTTCTTC. Its protein is CASSPEIRGAFNEQFF.

The rearrangement joins TRBV6-5 to TRBJ1-2; D is undetermined. The CDR3 length is 14 residues. The germline CDR1 and CDR2 sequences are MNHEY and SVGAGI. V shed 0 bases and J shed 2 bases, with 7 bases lying between them. The CDR3 sequence is CASSYSRRNYGYTF. CDR3 coding DNA: TGTGCCAGCAGTTACTCGAGGAGAAACTATGGCTACACCTTC.

This clone was found once. CDR3 amino acids: CASSLQGGLGNQPQHF. In DNA, the CDR3 is TGTGCCAGCAGCTTGCAAGGAGGATTGGGCAATCAGCCCCAGCATTTT. The rearrangement joins TRBV5-6 to TRBJ1-5; unclear D gene. V lost 1 base, J lost 2 bases, and 13 bases lay in between. This CDR3 contains 16 residues. Germline CDR1 and CDR2: SGHDT and YYEEEE.

This clone was seen a single time. The CDR3 coding sequence is TGTGCCAGCAGGAGGGGCAGGGAAGGGATTAGCACAGATACGCAGTATTTT. It translates to CASRRGREGISTDTQYF. The J gene is TRBJ2-3, the V gene TRBV25-1; D assignment may be TRBD1 or TRBD2 (5 bases each). In germline, CDR1 is MGHDK, CDR2 SYGVNS. Trimming pared 6 bases from V and 0 bases from J, leaving 19 bases between. CDR3 length equals 17 residues.

CDR3 in DNA: TGTGCCAGCAGGGCGGCTTTCCAAAGGGCTGAGCAGTTCTTC. This sequence encodes CASRAAFQRAEQFF. This chain connects TRBV6-1 to TRBJ2-1; D is unclear. The ends were cut back, 6 bases at V and 9 bases at J, with 18 bases in the middle. This CDR3 region has 14 residues. CDR1 MNHNS and CDR2 SASEGT come from the germline V gene.

V usage is TRBV6-1 and J usage is TRBJ2-5; unclear D gene. Germline lookup yields CDR1 MNHNS and CDR2 SASEGT. The V end lost 3 bases, the J end lost 7 bases, and 15 bases lay between the germline ends. The CDR3 totals 14 residues. CDR3 nucleotides: TGTGCCAGCAGTGATCTCGCCCCTCCGAGGACCCAGTACTTC. This translates into CASSDLAPPRTQYF.

The chain carries TRBV6-5 and TRBJ2-5; D call uncertain. The ends were cut back, 2 bases at V and 4 bases at J, with 14 bases in the middle. CDR3 length: 15 amino acids. In germline, CDR1 is MNHEY, CDR2 SVGAGI. Written as DNA, the CDR3 is TGTGCCAGCAGTTACGCGGCCACGGCTTCAGAGACCCAGTACTTC. It is translated as CASSYAATASETQYF.

The chain uses TRBV5-1 and TRBJ2-2; 7 bases are shared with TRBD1. The length of the CDR3 is 16 residues. Germline assignment: CDR1 SGHRS and CDR2 YFSETQ. V was pared by 4 bases and J by 4 bases, with 10 bases of the junction left unmatched. The DNA for the CDR3 is TGCGCCAGCAGCGCGAGGGGGCAGTTCCTCACCGGGGAGCTGTTTTTT. Translation gives CASSARGQFLTGELFF.

This chain uses TRBV19 with TRBJ1-1, with D unclear. The V end lost 5 bases, the J end lost 1 base, and 11 bases lay between the germline ends. Germline V lookup: CDR1 LNHDA, CDR2 SQIVND (reference sequence). This CDR3 region has 14 residues. The CDR3 protein is CASSPTVGNTEAFF. DNA of the CDR3: TGTGCCAGTAGTCCCACTGTCGGGAACACTGAAGCTTTCTTT.

V and J are TRBV4-3 and TRBJ2-7; TRBD1 agrees at 9 bases. CDR1 LGHNA and CDR2 YSLEER come from the germline V gene. This CDR3 is 16 amino acids long. With V trimmed by 0 bases and J by 0 bases, 3 bases remained unmatched. CDR3 sequence (DNA): TGCGCCAGCAGCCAAGAGGGGACAGGGTACTCCTACGAGCAGTACTTC. It yields the protein CASSQEGTGYSYEQYF.

The rearrangement joins TRBV10-3 to TRBJ1-2, with 7 bases aligning to TRBD1. Trimming at V came to 10 bases and at J to 5 bases, leaving 16 bases not matched to a gene. CDR1 ENHRY and CDR2 SYGVKD come from the germline V gene. The CDR3 has 15 residues. For the CDR3, the DNA is TGTGCCACCCAAACCTTACAGGGGTTTGGGTATGGCTACACCTTC. This translates into CATQTLQGFGYGYTF.

This chain connects TRBV5-8 to TRBJ1-4; D is uncertain. CDR3 length: 16 residues. V shed 0 bases and J shed 0 bases, with 9 bases lying between them. Germline CDR1 and CDR2: SGHTS and YDEGEE. In DNA form, the CDR3 reads TGTGCCAGCAGCTTGGTTAACTCCGCAACTAATGAAAAACTGTTTTTT. It specifies CASSLVNSATNEKLFF.

This clone has only one observation. V usage is TRBV5-6 and J usage is TRBJ2-7; possible D gene TRBD2, 7 bases. The V end lost 0 bases, the J end lost 3 bases, and 10 bases lay between the germline ends. Germline V gives CDR1 SGHDT, CDR2 YYEEEE. The CDR3 loop spans 14 amino acids. As DNA, the CDR3 is TGTGCCAGCAGCTTGGGGGGGGGCGGCTACGAGCAGTACTTC. It is translated as CASSLGGGGYEQYF.

This clone showed up just once. The chain links TRBV5-1 to TRBJ2-2; TRBD2 matches 14 bases. The CDR3 has 17 residues. The V and J ends lost 4 bases and 5 bases, in that order; junction bases with no gene match: 7. CDR1 is SGHRS and CDR2 is YFSETQ in the germline V gene. CDR3 bases: TGCGCCAGCAGCGCGGGACTAGCGGGGGTATTAACCGGGGAGCTGTTTTTT. Residues: CASSAGLAGVLTGELFF.